The 15 T cell receptor beta chains given below trace back to one sample, sequenced in a study of T cell responses to AZD1222 COVID-19 vaccine. Produced via immunoSEQ multiplex PCR; TCRdb's table is partial and in-frame only. The sample contains 150,000 or so clones, around 90% of which appear only once. Sequencing was performed on peripheral blood, taken on day 0 of AZD1222 vaccination. The receptors shown here come from an adult in good health.

The chain employs TRBV28 and TRBJ2-7, with a possible D match to TRBD2 (6 bases). Trimming pared 6 bases from V and 7 bases from J, leaving 22 bases between. The CDR3 loop spans 15 amino acids. Germline values: CDR1 MDHEN, CDR2 SYDVKM. This chain's CDR3 is CASSQGRLVSDEQYF. Written as DNA, the CDR3 is TGTGCCAGCAGCCAAGGACGACTAGTCTCTGATGAGCAGTACTTC.

The rearrangement joins TRBV28 to TRBJ2-3; D perhaps matches TRBD1 (5 bases). The CDR3 sequence is 16 residues long. V lost 3 bases and J 3 bases, leaving 16 bases between the germline ends. Germline loops: CDR1 MDHEN, CDR2 SYDVKM. The CDR3 sequence is CASSLDKVPRTDTQYF. For the CDR3, the DNA is TGTGCCAGCAGTTTGGACAAGGTCCCCAGAACAGATACGCAGTATTTT. The full variable domain, in which reference TRBV28 and TRBJ2-3 provide the parts outside the CDR3, is DVKVTQSSRYLVKRTGEKVFLECVQDMDHENMFWYRQDPGLGLRLIYFSYDVKMKEKGDIPEGYSVSREKKERFSLILESASTNQTSMYLCASSLDKVPRTDTQYFGPGTRLTVL.

The V gene is TRBV2, the J gene TRBJ1-4; the D is unclear. Trimming cost V 1 base and J 3 bases, with 9 bases left between them. CDR1 and CDR2 from the germline V gene are SNHLY and FYNNEI. The CDR3 runs 15 residues. The CDR3 nucleotides are TGTGCCAGCAGTGAAGGCCGAAAGCCTAATGAAAAACTGTTTTTT. It specifies CASSEGRKPNEKLFF.

The V call is TRBV18, the J call TRBJ1-1, with unresolved D. Germline assignment: CDR1 KGHSH and CDR2 LQKENI. The CDR3 sequence is 14 residues long. V lost 1 base, J lost 0 bases, and 6 bases lay in between. CDR3 in amino acids: CASSPRQVNTEAFF. CDR3 DNA: TGTGCCAGCTCACCACGACAAGTGAACACTGAAGCTTTCTTT.

V is TRBV28 and J is TRBJ2-4; TRBD2 agrees at 9 bases. The length of the CDR3 is 15 residues. Germline V lookup: CDR1 MDHEN, CDR2 SYDVKM. The V segment lost 2 bases and the J segment 8 bases; nucleotides outside the gene matches: 7. CDR3 protein: CASSLRAGGNYIQYF. The CDR3 region has the DNA TGTGCCAGCAGTTTAAGAGCGGGAGGAAACTACATTCAGTACTTC.

This sequence joins TRBV7-9 and TRBJ1-3; D is unclear. This CDR3 has 14 amino acids. CDR1 SEHNR and CDR2 FQNEAQ come from the germline V gene (reference sequence). V dropped 5 bases and J dropped 4 bases, with 12 bases sitting between them. This CDR3 is CASSPEPGGNTIYF. The CDR3 nucleotides read TGTGCCAGCAGCCCTGAACCTGGGGGAAACACCATATATTTT.

The V call is TRBV10-1, the J call TRBJ2-5; possibly TRBD1 or TRBD2 for D (5 bases each). Trimming left V 5 bases short and J 0 bases short, with 19 bases between. The CDR3 spans 17 residues. The germline gives CDR1 WNHNN, CDR2 SYGVQD (reference sequence). CDR3 region: CASSLGTGNSYQETQYF. The DNA for the CDR3 is TGCGCCAGCAGTCTCGGGACGGGAAACTCGTACCAAGAGACCCAGTACTTC.

The J gene is TRBJ1-1, the V gene TRBV11-2, with D perhaps TRBD1 (6 bases). The length of the CDR3 is 14 residues. Per germline, CDR1 SGHAT and CDR2 FQNNGV. V lost 3 bases and J 5 bases, leaving 13 bases between the germline ends. The CDR3: CASSFFTGRTEAFF. Written as DNA, the CDR3 is TGTGCCAGCAGCTTCTTCACAGGGAGGACTGAAGCTTTCTTT.

The rearrangement uses TRBV10-2 and TRBJ1-2, with a tentative D call TRBD1 (5 bases). Trimming shortened V by 2 bases and J by 5 bases, and 15 bases separated the two germline ends. The germline CDR1 and CDR2 sequences are WSHSY and SAAADI. The CDR3 is made up of 15 amino acids. The CDR3 spells CASSENAGIGYGYTF. The CDR3 DNA reads as TGCGCCAGCAGTGAGAATGCAGGGATCGGGTATGGCTACACCTTC.

V and J are TRBV11-2 and TRBJ1-1; D is undetermined. The CDR3 is 12 amino acids. Between the trimmed V and J ends, which lost 5 bases and 0 bases, there was a span of 4 bases. CDR1 and CDR2 from the germline V gene are SGHAT and FQNNGV. As DNA, the CDR3 is TGTGCCAGCAGCCAAATGAACACTGAAGCTTTCTTT. It translates to CASSQMNTEAFF.

J is TRBJ2-4 and V is TRBV4-1; tentatively, D is TRBD1 or TRBD2 (6 bases each). Per germline, CDR1 MGHRA and CDR2 YSYEKL. The V end was cut by 1 base, the J end by 2 bases, with 15 bases between. The CDR3 sequence is 17 residues long. The DNA of the CDR3 is TGCGCCAGCAGCCAAGTTGAAAGGGGGGTGACCAAAAACATTCAGTACTTC. It encodes CASSQVERGVTKNIQYF.

This clone was found once. The rearrangement links TRBV7-9 to TRBJ2-1; D not resolved. Germline V gene data show CDR1 as SEHNR and CDR2 as FQNEAQ (reference sequence). The CDR3 runs 12 residues. V gave up 0 bases and J gave up 10 bases, with 7 bases separating them. The CDR3 DNA reads as TGTGCCAGCAGCTTAGCGCATGCGGAGCAGTTCTTC. Its protein product is CASSLAHAEQFF. Variable domain in full (rest from reference TRBV7-9 and TRBJ2-1): DTGVSQNPRHKITKRGQNVTFRCDPISEHNRLYWYRQTLGQGPEFLTYFQNEAQLEKSRLLSDRFSAERPKGSFSTLEIQRTEQGDSAMYLCASSLAHAEQFFGPGTRLTVL.

In DNA form, the CDR3 reads TGTGCCAGCAGCCCTACTCGGCGTATTGGCTATGGCTACACCTTC. Its translation is CASSPTRRIGYGYTF. V and J are TRBV5-4 and TRBJ1-2; D ambiguous. CDR1 and CDR2 from the germline V gene are SGHNT and YYREEE (reference sequence). The CDR3 loop spans 15 amino acids. Trimming removed 4 bases from V and 4 bases from J, with 17 bases in between. The entire variable domain, with the rest obtained from reference TRBV5-4 and TRBJ1-2, is as follows: ETGVTQSPTHLIKTRGQQVTLRCSSQSGHNTVSWYQQALGQGPQFIFQYYREEENGRGNFPPRFSGLQFPNYSSELNVNALELDDSALYLCASSPTRRIGYGYTFGSGTRLTVV.

This chain connects TRBV25-1 to TRBJ1-4; D remains unclear. The ends were cut back, 3 bases at V and 0 bases at J, with 5 bases in the middle. The CDR3 extends over 14 amino acids. Germline CDR1 MGHDK, CDR2 SYGVNS. Here the CDR3 reads CASSEIATNEKLFF. The CDR3 region has the DNA TGTGCCAGCAGTGAGATAGCAACTAATGAAAAACTGTTTTTT. Full variable domain (remainder filled in from reference TRBV25-1 and TRBJ1-4): EADIYQTPRYLVIGTGKKITLECSQTMGHDKMYWYQQDPGMELHLIHYSYGVNSTEKGDLSSESTVSRIRTEHFPLTLESARPSHTSQYLCASSEIATNEKLFFGSGTQLSVL.

The rearrangement uses TRBV5-1 and TRBJ1-1; D is perhaps TRBD1 (6 bases). Germline values: CDR1 SGHRS, CDR2 YFSETQ. The CDR3 length is 14 residues. Trimming removed 3 bases from V and 7 bases from J, with 16 bases in between. The CDR3 region has the DNA TGCGCCAGCAGCTGGACCGGGACACCAGATGAAGCTTTCTTT. As protein: CASSWTGTPDEAFF.